This TCR beta chain stems from a study of blood T cell repertoires in COVID-19. The wider study: There were acute and convalescent COVID-19 samples, and they came from the United States, Italy and Spain.

TCRdb's copy holds only in-frame clones and misses some; the assay was immunoSEQ multiplex PCR. The repertoire holds about 160,000 clones, with approximately 80% as singletons. Germline CDR1 reads MGHDK; CDR2 reads SYGVNS. Trimming took 0 bases from V and 4 from J, leaving 9 bases between them. The CDR3 sequence is 14 residues long. The receptor's source is a woman at least 80 years old with acute or convalescent COVID-19. V is TRBV25-1 and J is TRBJ1-2; no clear D gene. Sequences were obtained from peripheral blood. CDR3 sequence reads: CASSEYGGSYGYTF. CDR3 DNA: TGTGCCAGCAGTGAATACGGCGGCTCCTATGGCTACACCTTC.